Presented here are 15 T cell receptor beta chains from one specimen sequenced in a study of cytomegalovirus exposure and HLA in healthy donors. PCR involved 60 Vbeta and 13 Jbeta primers. TCRdb's copy holds only in-frame clones and misses some; the assay was immunoSEQ multiplex PCR. The sample lists fewer than 200,000 clones, approximately 81% occurring once. The sample consisted of PBMCs. These receptors all come from a male donor in good health and CMV-seronegative.

In this sample, this clone turned up a few times. The chain is built from TRBV2 and TRBJ2-7, with D perhaps matching TRBD2 (6 bases). This CDR3 is built from 13 residues. V was cut by 8 bases and J by 1 base, with 12 bases left in between. From germline, CDR1 is SNHLY and CDR2 FYNNEI. The CDR3 reads CASGGDGSYEQYF. CDR3 DNA: TGTGCCAGCGGAGGGGACGGATCCTACGAGCAGTACTTC.

This clone was found a few times. This chain uses TRBV28 with TRBJ1-4, with 7 bases matching TRBD1. This CDR3 region has 14 residues. J lost 5 bases, V lost 2 bases, and 2 bases had no gene match. CDR1 MDHEN and CDR2 SYDVKM come from the germline V gene. The DNA for the CDR3 is TGTGCCAGCAGTTTAAAGGGGGCGAATGAAAAACTGTTTTTT. Protein sequence: CASSLKGANEKLFF.

The chain carries TRBV25-1 and TRBJ2-1, with D tentatively TRBD1 (5 bases). Between the trimmed V and J ends, which lost 3 bases and 4 bases, there was a span of 10 bases. The CDR3 runs to 14 residues. Germline V lookup: CDR1 MGHDK, CDR2 SYGVNS. The DNA for the CDR3 is TGTGCCAGCAGTGAGTTGGGGCGGTACAATGAGCAGTTCTTC. It is translated as CASSELGRYNEQFF.

V is TRBV2 and J is TRBJ1-1, with D possibly TRBD1 on 5 matching bases. The CDR3 runs to 14 residues. Deletions cut 6 bases from V and 7 bases from J, with 18 bases between. Germline V lookup: CDR1 SNHLY, CDR2 FYNNEI. In DNA, the CDR3 is TGTGCCAGCAGCCCGGGCCGGGGGTTCGGTGAAGCTTTCTTT. Its translation is CASSPGRGFGEAFF.

The V call is TRBV5-4, the J call TRBJ1-1, with D tentatively TRBD1 (6 bases). Trimming took 0 bases from V and 6 from J, leaving 18 bases between them. Germline V gives CDR1 SGHNT, CDR2 YYREEE (reference sequence). This CDR3 spans 16 amino acids. In DNA, the CDR3 is TGTGCCAGCAGCTTGGGGGGGTCAGGGGTAGGTCCTGAAGCTTTCTTT. Encoded protein: CASSLGGSGVGPEAFF.

V usage is TRBV7-9 and J usage is TRBJ2-7; no clear D. Trimming took 1 base from V and 0 from J, leaving 7 bases between them. This CDR3 region has 14 residues. Germline V gene lookup returns CDR1 SEHNR and CDR2 FQNEAQ (reference sequence). This chain's CDR3 is CASSLVTSSYEQYF. CDR3 nucleotides: TGTGCCAGCAGCTTAGTTACCAGCTCCTACGAGCAGTACTTC. Combining the CDR3 with reference TRBV7-9 and TRBJ2-7 gives the whole variable domain DTGVSQNPRHKITKRGQNVTFRCDPISEHNRLYWYRQTLGQGPEFLTYFQNEAQLEKSRLLSDRFSAERPKGSFSTLEIQRTEQGDSAMYLCASSLVTSSYEQYFGPGTRLTVT.

CDR3 region: CASSLYGTGPETQYF. In nucleotides, the CDR3 is TGTGCCAGCAGTTTGTACGGGACAGGGCCGGAGACCCAGTACTTC. J is TRBJ2-5 and V is TRBV27, with 9 bases fitting TRBD1. With 3 bases clipped from V and 5 bases from J, the junction kept 7 bases outside the gene matches. Looked up from germline, CDR1 is MNHEY and CDR2 is SMNVEV (reference sequence). The CDR3 runs to 15 residues.

The rearrangement joins TRBV4-2 to TRBJ2-3; 8 positions agree with TRBD1. The CDR3 has 17 amino acids. Germline CDR1 and CDR2: LGHNA and YNFKEQ. Losses at the gene ends were 5 bases for V and 0 bases for J; bases not matched to a gene: 10. CDR3 in amino acids: CASSWSPGQESTDTQYF. DNA of the CDR3: TGTGCCAGCAGCTGGAGCCCGGGACAGGAGAGCACAGATACGCAGTATTTT.

V is TRBV18 and J is TRBJ2-5, with 15 bases lining up with TRBD2. Trimming took 3 bases from V and 4 from J; bases not matched to a gene: 6. Germline loops: CDR1 KGHSH, CDR2 LQKENI. The CDR3 is 17 amino acids. The chain's CDR3 is CASSPGLAGGRGETQYF. The DNA for the CDR3 is TGTGCCAGCTCACCGGGACTAGCGGGAGGAAGGGGAGAGACCCAGTACTTC.

V and J are TRBV18 and TRBJ1-2, with TRBD1 as a possible D gene (6 bases). The CDR3 runs 21 residues. Trimming left V 4 bases short and J 6 bases short, with 36 bases between. CDR1 is KGHSH, CDR2 LQKENI, per germline. CDR3 coding DNA: TGTGCCAGCTCACACGGACAGATACCATTCTATGGCTACACCTCCGTCCATGGCTACACCTTC. Protein: CASSHGQIPFYGYTSVHGYTF.

The rearrangement links TRBV19 to TRBJ1-6; D is ambiguous. With 7 bases removed from V and 8 bases from J, the gap between germline ends came to 15 bases. The germline CDR1 and CDR2 sequences are LNHDA and SQIVND (reference sequence). The CDR3 loop spans 14 amino acids. CDR3 sequence (DNA): TGTGCCAGTAACCCCTGGGGAGACTATTCACCCCTCCACTTT. It encodes CASNPWGDYSPLHF. The full variable domain, in which reference TRBV19 and TRBJ1-6 provide the parts outside the CDR3, is DGGITQSPKYLFRKEGQNVTLSCEQNLNHDAMYWYRQDPGQGLRLIYYSQIVNDFQKGDIAEGYSVSREKKESFPLTVTSAQKNPTAFYLCASNPWGDYSPLHFGNGTRLTVT.

The J gene is TRBJ2-7, the V gene TRBV19; no reliable D call. The CDR3 runs to 12 residues. V shed 4 bases and J shed 0 bases, with 4 bases lying between them. The germline gives CDR1 LNHDA, CDR2 SQIVND (reference sequence). The CDR3 DNA follows: TGTGCCAGTAGTAGAGGCTCCTACGAGCAGTACTTC. Protein product: CASSRGSYEQYF.

The rearrangement uses TRBV5-6 and TRBJ2-1; D call uncertain. The V end was cut by 4 bases, the J end by 7 bases, with 18 bases between. The CDR3 is 15 amino acids. Germline CDR1 is SGHDT and CDR2 is YYEEEE. The CDR3 coding sequence is TGTGCCAGCAGCCCCCTCACAGTGGCATGGAATGAGCAGTTCTTC. This gives the protein CASSPLTVAWNEQFF.

The chain uses TRBV18 and TRBJ2-1; 7 bases align to TRBD1. CDR3 length: 14 amino acids. The V gene's germline CDR1 is KGHSH and CDR2 LQKENI. V gave up 6 bases and J gave up 8 bases; unmatched junction bases: 10. The CDR3 sequence is CASSLSTGADEQFF. Written as DNA, the CDR3 is TGTGCCAGCTCCCTTAGCACAGGGGCCGATGAGCAGTTCTTC.

This clone has a handful of counts. The rearrangement uses TRBV19 and TRBJ2-2, with TRBD1 matching over 7 bases. The ends lost 10 bases at V and 0 bases at J; junction bases unmatched: 11. Germline V gene lookup returns CDR1 LNHDA and CDR2 SQIVND (reference sequence). The CDR3 has 16 residues. The DNA of the CDR3 is TGTGCCACTAGACCCGGGACAGCCCCGAACACCGGGGAGCTGTTTTTT. Protein: CATRPGTAPNTGELFF.